What follows describes a single T cell receptor (beta chain). Its antigen is unidentified. CDR3 length: 16 residues. The J segment lost 5 bases and the V segment lost 4 bases, leaving 6 bases of the junction unmatched. Germline CDR1 KGHDR, CDR2 SFDVKD. This record belongs to a study of CD8 T cells in ankylosing spondylitis. Study-wide findings and caveats: Disease-linked clones, CD8+, were relatively rare in peripheral blood. Significant enrichment of disease-linked clones was reported in matched ankylosing spondylitis synovial fluid. Certain motif variants had earlier appeared in reactive arthritis synovial fluid and blood. Ankylosing spondylitis blood seemed to carry a telltale TCR beta motif made of under 10 highly homologous variants.

Using quantitative 5'-RACE with molecular barcodes, the authors made TCR beta libraries. One entry per CDR3 protein, called by TCRdb with MiXCR from the 5' RACE reads. The sample has approximately 500,000 distinct CDR3 sequences; roughly an eighth are singletons. This chain uses TRBV24-1 with TRBJ2-2; 10 nucleotides align to TRBD1. This receptor was taken from a male donor with ankylosing spondylitis. The sequencing sample was made of blood, either unsorted or a sorted T cell fraction (not recorded which). The CDR3, as DNA: TGTGCCACCAGTGACAAGGGACAGGGGTTTACCGGGGAGCTGTTTTTT. Protein product: CATSDKGQGFTGELFF.